This T cell receptor (beta chain) was found in a study of blood T cell repertoires in COVID-19. Study-level information: The samples span acute and convalescent COVID-19 from the United States, Italy and Spain. Sources were T cells, B-cell-depleted T cells, or PBMCs; the material itself was cDNA or gDNA.

The sample holds a few counts of this clone. V gave up 8 bases and J gave up 10 bases; unmatched junction bases: 5. Germline V gene sequence: CDR1 MNHEY, CDR2 SVGAGI. This CDR3 is 11 amino acids long. In the original analysis: Amplification from reference gene primers served as the basis for estimated nucleated cell counts. TCRdb keeps only in-frame clones here, not all; method: immunoSEQ multiplex PCR. The D gene and trimming were derived from the DNA, and the V and J assignments and clone size from that table. This table has tens of thousands of clones, roughly four fifths appearing once. The receptor comes from an elderly man with active or convalescent COVID-19. The V gene is TRBV6-5, the J gene TRBJ2-1, with 7 bases aligning to TRBD1. Source material: peripheral blood. CDR3 in amino acids: CASGRGQEQFF. CDR3 bases: TGTGCCAGCGGAAGGGGACAGGAGCAGTTCTTC.